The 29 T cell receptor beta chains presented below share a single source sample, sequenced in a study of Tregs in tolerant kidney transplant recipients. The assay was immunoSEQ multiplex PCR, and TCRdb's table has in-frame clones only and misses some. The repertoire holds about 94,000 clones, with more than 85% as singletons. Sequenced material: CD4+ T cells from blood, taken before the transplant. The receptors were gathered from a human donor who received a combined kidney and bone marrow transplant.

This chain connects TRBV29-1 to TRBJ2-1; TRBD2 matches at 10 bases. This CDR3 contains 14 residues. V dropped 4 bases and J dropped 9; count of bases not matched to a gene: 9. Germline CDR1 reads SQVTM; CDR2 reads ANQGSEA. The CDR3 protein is CSVAGVAGGGEQFF. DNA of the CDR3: TGCAGCGTTGCGGGAGTAGCGGGAGGTGGTGAGCAGTTCTTC.

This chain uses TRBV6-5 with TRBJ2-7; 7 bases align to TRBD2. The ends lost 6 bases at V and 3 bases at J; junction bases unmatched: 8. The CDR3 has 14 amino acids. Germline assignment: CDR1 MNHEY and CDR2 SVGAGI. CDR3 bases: TGTGCCAGCAGCCGGGACTACCAAAACTACGAGCAGTACTTC. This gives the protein CASSRDYQNYEQYF.

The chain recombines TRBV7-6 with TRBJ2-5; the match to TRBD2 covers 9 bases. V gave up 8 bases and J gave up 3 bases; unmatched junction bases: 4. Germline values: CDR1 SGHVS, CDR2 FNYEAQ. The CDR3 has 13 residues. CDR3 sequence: CASGGLAKETQYF. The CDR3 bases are TGTGCCAGCGGGGGACTAGCCAAAGAGACCCAGTACTTC.

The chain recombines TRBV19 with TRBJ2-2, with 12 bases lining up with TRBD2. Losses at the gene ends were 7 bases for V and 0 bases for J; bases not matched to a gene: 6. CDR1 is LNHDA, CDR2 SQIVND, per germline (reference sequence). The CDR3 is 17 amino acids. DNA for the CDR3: TGTGCCAGTAATAGACTAGCGGGGGTGTCGAACACCGGGGAGCTGTTTTTT. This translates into CASNRLAGVSNTGELFF.

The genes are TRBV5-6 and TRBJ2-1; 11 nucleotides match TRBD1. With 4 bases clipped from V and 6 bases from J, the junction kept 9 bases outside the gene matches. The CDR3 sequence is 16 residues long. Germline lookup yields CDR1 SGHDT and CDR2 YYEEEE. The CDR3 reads CASSRWDRGFSNEQFF. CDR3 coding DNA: TGTGCCAGCAGCCGTTGGGACAGGGGGTTCTCCAATGAGCAGTTCTTC.

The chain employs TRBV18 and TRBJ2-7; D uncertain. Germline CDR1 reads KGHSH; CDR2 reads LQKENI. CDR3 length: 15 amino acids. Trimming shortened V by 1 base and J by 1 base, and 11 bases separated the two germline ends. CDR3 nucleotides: TGTGCCAGCTCACCACGCGGAGCGACTTCCTACGAGCAGTACTTC. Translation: CASSPRGATSYEQYF.

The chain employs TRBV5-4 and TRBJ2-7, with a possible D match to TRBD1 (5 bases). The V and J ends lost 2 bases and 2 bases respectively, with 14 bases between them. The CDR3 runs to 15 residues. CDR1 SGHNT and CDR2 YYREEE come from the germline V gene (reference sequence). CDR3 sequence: CASSLGARSTYEQYF. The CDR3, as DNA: TGTGCCAGCAGCTTAGGGGCACGGTCGACCTACGAGCAGTACTTC.

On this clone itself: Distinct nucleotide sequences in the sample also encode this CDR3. The CDR3 nucleotides read TGTGCCAGCAGTTACTCGCGAGGTACCTATGGCTACACCTTC. Its translation: CASSYSRGTYGYTF. The chain couples TRBV6-5 to TRBJ1-2; D gene uncertain. CDR1 MNHEY and CDR2 SVGAGI come from the germline V gene. There are 14 residues in the CDR3. Trimming shortened V by 0 bases and J by 4 bases, and 9 bases separated the two germline ends.

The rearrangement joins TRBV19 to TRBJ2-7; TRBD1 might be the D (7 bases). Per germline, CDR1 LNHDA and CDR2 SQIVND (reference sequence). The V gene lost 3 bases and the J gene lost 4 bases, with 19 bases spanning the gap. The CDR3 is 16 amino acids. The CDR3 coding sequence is TGTGCCAGTAGTATTAGGGCAGGGGGGAATGGTTACGAGCAGTACTTC. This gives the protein CASSIRAGGNGYEQYF.

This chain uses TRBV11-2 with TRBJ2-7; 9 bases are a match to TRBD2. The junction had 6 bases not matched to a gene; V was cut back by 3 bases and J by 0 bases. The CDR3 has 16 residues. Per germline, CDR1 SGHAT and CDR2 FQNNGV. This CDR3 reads CASSLASGTLSYEQYF. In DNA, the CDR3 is TGTGCCAGCAGCTTGGCTAGCGGGACCCTCTCCTACGAGCAGTACTTC.

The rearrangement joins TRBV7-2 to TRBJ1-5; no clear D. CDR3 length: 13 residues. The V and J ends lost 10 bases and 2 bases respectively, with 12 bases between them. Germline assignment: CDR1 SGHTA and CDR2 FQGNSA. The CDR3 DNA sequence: TGTGCCACGGGAAGGGTTGGCAATCAGCCCCAGCATTTT. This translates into CATGRVGNQPQHF. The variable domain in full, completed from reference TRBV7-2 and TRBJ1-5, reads GAGVSQSPSNKVTEKGKDVELRCDPISGHTALYWYRQSLGQGLEFLIYFQGNSAPDKSGLPSDRFSAERTGGSVSTLTIQRTQQEDSAVYLCATGRVGNQPQHFGDGTRLSIL.

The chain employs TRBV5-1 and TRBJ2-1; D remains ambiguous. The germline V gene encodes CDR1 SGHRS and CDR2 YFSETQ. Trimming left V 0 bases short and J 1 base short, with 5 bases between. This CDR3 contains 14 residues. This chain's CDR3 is CASSLDGSYNEQFF. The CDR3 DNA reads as TGCGCCAGCAGCTTGGACGGGTCCTACAATGAGCAGTTCTTC.

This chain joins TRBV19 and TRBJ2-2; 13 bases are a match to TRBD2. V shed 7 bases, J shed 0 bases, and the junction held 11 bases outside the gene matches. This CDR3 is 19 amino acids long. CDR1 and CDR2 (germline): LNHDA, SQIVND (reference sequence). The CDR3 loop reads CASTSRLAGGQSNTGELFF. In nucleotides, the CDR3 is TGTGCCAGTACCTCAAGACTAGCGGGAGGACAATCGAACACCGGGGAGCTGTTTTTT.

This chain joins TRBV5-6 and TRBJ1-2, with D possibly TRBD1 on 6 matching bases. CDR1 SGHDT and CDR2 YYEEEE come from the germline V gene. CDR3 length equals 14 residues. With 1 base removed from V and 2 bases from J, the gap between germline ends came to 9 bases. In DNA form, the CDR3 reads TGTGCCAGCAGCTTGCAGCAGGGGAACTATGGCTACACCTTC. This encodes CASSLQQGNYGYTF.

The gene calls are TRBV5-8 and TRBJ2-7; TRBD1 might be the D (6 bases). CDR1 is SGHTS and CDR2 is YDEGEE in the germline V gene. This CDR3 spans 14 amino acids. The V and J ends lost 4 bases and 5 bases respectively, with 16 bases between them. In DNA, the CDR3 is TGTGCCAGCAGCCCCTACAGGGTAATCCACGAGCAGTACTTC. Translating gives CASSPYRVIHEQYF.

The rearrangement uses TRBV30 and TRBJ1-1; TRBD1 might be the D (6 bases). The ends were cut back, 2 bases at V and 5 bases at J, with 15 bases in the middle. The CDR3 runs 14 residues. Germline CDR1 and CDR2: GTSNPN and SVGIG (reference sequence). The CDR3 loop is CAWSRPDSRTEAFF. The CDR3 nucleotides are TGTGCCTGGAGTAGACCGGACAGCAGGACTGAAGCTTTCTTT.

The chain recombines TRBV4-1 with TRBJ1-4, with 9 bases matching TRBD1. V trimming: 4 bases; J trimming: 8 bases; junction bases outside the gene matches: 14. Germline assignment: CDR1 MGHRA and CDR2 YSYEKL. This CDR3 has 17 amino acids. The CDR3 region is CASSPGRTGGAGEKLFF. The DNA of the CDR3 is TGCGCCAGCAGCCCCGGTAGAACAGGGGGCGCAGGGGAAAAACTGTTTTTT.

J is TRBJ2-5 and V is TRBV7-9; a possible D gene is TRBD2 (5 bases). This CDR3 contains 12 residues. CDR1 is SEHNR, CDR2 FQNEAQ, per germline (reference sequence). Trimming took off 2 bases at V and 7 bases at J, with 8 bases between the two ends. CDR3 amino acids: CASSLPSGTQYF. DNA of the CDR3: TGTGCCAGCAGCTTACCAAGCGGGACCCAGTACTTC.

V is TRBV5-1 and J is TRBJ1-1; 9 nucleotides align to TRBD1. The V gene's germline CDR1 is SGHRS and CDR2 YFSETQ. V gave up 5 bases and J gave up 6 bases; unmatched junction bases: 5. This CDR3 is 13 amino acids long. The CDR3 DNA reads TGCGCCAGCAGGAAACAGGGGGCCGCTGAAGCTTTCTTT. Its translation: CASRKQGAAEAFF. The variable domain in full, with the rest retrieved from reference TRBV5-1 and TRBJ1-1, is KAGVTQTPRYLIKTRGQQVTLSCSPISGHRSVSWYQQTPGQGLQFLFEYFSETQRNKGNFPGRFSGRQFSNSRSEMNVSTLELGDSALYLCASRKQGAAEAFFGQGTRLTVV.

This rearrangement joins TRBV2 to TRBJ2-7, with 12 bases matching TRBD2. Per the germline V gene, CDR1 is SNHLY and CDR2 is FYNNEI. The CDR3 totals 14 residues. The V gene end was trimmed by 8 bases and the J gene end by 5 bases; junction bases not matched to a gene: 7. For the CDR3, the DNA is TGTGCCAGCGGCCCGGGACTAGCGGGCGACGAGCAGTACTTC. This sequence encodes CASGPGLAGDEQYF.

CDR3 sequence reads: CASSGGQGTHYEQYF. The CDR3 DNA reads as TGTGCCAGCAGTGGCGGACAGGGCACGCACTACGAGCAGTACTTC. The chain is built from TRBV6-1 and TRBJ2-7, with 8 bases identical to TRBD1. The CDR3 is 15 amino acids. Trimming removed 4 bases from V and 3 bases from J; junction bases left unmatched: 8. Germline CDR1 MNHNS, CDR2 SASEGT.

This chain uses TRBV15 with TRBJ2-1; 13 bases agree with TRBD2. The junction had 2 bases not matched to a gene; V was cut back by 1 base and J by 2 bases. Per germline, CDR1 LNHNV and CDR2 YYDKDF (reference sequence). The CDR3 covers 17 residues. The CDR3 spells CATSRGTSGGTYNEQFF. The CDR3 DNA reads TGTGCCACCAGCAGAGGGACTAGCGGGGGTACCTACAATGAGCAGTTCTTC.

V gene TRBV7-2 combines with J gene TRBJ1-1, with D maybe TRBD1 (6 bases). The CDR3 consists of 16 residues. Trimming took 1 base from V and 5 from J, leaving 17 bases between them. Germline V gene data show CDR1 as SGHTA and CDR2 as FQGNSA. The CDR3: CASSLEAGGGWTEAFF. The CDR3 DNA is TGTGCCAGCAGCTTAGAAGCGGGGGGCGGGTGGACTGAAGCTTTCTTT.

The CDR3 DNA is TGCGCCAGCAGCCCCATACTAGGGCGCACAGATACGCAGTATTTT. This encodes CASSPILGRTDTQYF. The V call is TRBV5-1, the J call TRBJ2-3; a possible D gene is TRBD2 (5 bases). CDR1 is SGHRS, CDR2 YFSETQ, per germline. Between the trimmed V and J ends, which lost 4 bases and 1 base, there was a span of 13 bases. The CDR3 is 15 residues long.

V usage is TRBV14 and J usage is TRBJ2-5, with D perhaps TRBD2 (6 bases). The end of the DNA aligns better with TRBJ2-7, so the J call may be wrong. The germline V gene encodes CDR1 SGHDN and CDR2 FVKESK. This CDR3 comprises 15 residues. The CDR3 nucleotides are TGTGCCAGCAGCCGCGGGACCAGCGGACCCTACGAGCAGTACTTC. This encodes CASSRGTSGPYEQYF.

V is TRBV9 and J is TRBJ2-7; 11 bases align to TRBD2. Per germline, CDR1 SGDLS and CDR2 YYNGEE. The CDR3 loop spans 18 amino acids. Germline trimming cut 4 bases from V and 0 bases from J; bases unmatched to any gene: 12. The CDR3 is CASSTRSLAGGHSYEQYF. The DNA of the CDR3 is TGTGCCAGCAGCACGAGGTCCCTAGCGGGGGGTCACTCCTACGAGCAGTACTTC.

This CDR3 is CASSREVNGELFF. CDR3 nucleotides: TGTGCCAGCAGTCGGGAGGTCAACGGGGAGCTGTTTTTT. This chain links TRBV2 with TRBJ2-2; 7 nucleotides align to TRBD2. CDR3 size: 13 residues. V trimming: 5 bases; J trimming: 7 bases; junction bases outside the gene matches: 4. Germline CDR1 reads SNHLY; CDR2 reads FYNNEI.

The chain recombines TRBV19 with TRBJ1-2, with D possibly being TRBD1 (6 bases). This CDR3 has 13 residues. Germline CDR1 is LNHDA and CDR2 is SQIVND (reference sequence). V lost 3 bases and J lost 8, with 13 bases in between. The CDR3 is CASSIPGVKGYTF. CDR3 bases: TGTGCCAGTAGTATTCCAGGGGTCAAGGGCTACACCTTC.

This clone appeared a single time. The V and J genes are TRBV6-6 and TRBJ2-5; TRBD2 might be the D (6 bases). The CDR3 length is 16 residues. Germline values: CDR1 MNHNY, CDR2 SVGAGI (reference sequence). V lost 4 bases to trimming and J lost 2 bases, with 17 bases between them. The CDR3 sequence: CASSWTKSTVQETQYF. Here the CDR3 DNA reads TGTGCCAGCAGTTGGACTAAATCGACCGTTCAAGAGACCCAGTACTTC.